This note documents a single TCR beta chain sequence. The data originate from a study of cytomegalovirus exposure and HLA in healthy donors. 13 Jbeta primers and 60 Vbeta primers were used for the PCR. The repertoire was sequenced with immunoSEQ multiplex PCR; TCRdb's copy has only in-frame clones and lacks some. The sample includes fewer than 95,000 clones. Germline assignment: CDR1 SGHNT and CDR2 YYREEE (reference sequence). The CDR3 is 14 residues long. Between the trimmed V and J ends, which lost 0 bases and 2 bases, there was a span of 8 bases. This chain uses TRBV5-4 with TRBJ2-5, with D perhaps matching TRBD2 (5 bases). The material sequenced was PBMCs. This clonotype was sampled from a woman between 35 and 50 years old in good health and CMV-seropositive. The CDR3 protein is CASSLGTLQETQYF. As DNA, the CDR3 is TGTGCCAGCAGCTTGGGGACTCTACAAGAGACCCAGTACTTC.